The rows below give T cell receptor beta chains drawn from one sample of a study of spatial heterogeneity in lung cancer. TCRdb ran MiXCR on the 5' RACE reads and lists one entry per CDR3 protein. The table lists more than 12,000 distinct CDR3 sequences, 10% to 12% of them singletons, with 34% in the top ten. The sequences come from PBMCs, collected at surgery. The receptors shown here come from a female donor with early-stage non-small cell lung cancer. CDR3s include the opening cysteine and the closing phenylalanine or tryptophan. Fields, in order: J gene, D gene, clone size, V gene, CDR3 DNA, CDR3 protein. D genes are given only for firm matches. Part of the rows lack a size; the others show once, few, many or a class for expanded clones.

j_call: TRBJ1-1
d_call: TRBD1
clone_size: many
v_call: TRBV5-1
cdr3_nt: TGCGCCAGCAGCTTGGAGGGACAGCTAATGAACACTGAAGCTTTCTTT
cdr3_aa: CASSLEGQLMNTEAFF

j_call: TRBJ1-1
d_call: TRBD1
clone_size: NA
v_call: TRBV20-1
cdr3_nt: TGCAGTGCTAAAAATATAACAGGGGGCTTTGTAACTGAAGCTTTCTTT
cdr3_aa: CSAKNITGGFVTEAFF

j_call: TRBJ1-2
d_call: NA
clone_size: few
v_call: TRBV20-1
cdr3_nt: TGCAGTGCTAGGAGCCAGTATGGACGTGGCTACACCTTC
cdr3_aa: CSARSQYGRGYTF

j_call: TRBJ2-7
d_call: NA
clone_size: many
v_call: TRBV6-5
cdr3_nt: TGTGCCAGCAGTTCGATTATAAGAGGAACCTACGAGCAGTACTTC
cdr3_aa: CASSSIIRGTYEQYF

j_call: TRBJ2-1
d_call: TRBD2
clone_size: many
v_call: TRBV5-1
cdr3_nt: TGCGCCAGCAGCTCTTCACTAGCGGGGGCCTCGGATGAGCAGTTCTTC
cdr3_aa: CASSSSLAGASDEQFF

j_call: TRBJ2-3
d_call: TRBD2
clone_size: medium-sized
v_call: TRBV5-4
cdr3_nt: TGTGCCAGCAGCTTGGAGGTAGCGGGGGGCCGAAGAGATACGCAGTATTTT
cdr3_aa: CASSLEVAGGRRDTQYF

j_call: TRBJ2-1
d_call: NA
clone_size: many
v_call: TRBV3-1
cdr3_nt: TGTGCCAGCAGCCAAGACGCCAGGGGCAATGAGCAGTTCTTC
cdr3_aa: CASSQDARGNEQFF

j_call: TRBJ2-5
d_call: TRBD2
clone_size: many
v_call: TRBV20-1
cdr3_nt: TGCAGTGCTAGAAGGGAGGGAGAAGAGACCCAGTACTTC
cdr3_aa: CSARREGEETQYF

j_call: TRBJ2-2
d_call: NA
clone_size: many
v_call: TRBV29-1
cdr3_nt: TGCAGCGTTGAGTCAGGGTCTGTCACCGGGGAGCTGTTTTTT
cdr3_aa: CSVESGSVTGELFF

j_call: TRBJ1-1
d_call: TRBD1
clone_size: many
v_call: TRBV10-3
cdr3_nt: TGTGCCATCAGTGAAAGGGGGCAGATGGACACTGAAGCTTTCTTT
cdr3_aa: CAISERGQMDTEAFF

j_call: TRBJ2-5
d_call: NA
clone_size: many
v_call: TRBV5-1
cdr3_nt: TGCGCCAGCAGCTTGTTAGGGCGATTGGATGAGACCCAGTACTTC
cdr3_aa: CASSLLGRLDETQYF

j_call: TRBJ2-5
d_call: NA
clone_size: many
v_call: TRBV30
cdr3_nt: TGTGCCTGGAGTGTGGCGACCCTAAAAGAGACCCAGTACTTC
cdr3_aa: CAWSVATLKETQYF

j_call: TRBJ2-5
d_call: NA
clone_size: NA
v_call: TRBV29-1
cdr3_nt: TGCAGCGTTGAACCCCGCGCCGGCGGGACCCAGACCCAGTACTTC
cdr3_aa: CSVEPRAGGTQTQYF

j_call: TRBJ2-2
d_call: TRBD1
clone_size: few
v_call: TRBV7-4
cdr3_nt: TGTGCCAGCAGCCCAGGGGGGACAGGGATCACCGGGGAGCTGTTTTTT
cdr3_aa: CASSPGGTGITGELFF

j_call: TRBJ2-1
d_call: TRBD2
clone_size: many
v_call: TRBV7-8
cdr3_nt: TGTGCCAGCAGCTTAGAGTATCTAGCGGGGGAGAGCTCCTACAATGAGCAGTTCTTC
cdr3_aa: CASSLEYLAGESSYNEQFF

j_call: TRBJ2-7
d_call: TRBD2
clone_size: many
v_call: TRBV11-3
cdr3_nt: TGTGCCAGCAGCTGGGAGGGACTAGGGAACTACTACGAGCAGTACTTC
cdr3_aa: CASSWEGLGNYYEQYF